The 28 T cell receptor beta chains below come from one sample, sequenced in a study of blood T cells in healthy people across ages. Sample-barcoded 5' priming and a J-beta primer mix drove a second PCR of about 7 to 12 cycles. TCRdb processed the 5' RACE reads anew with MiXCR; each CDR3 protein has one entry. The table shows hundreds of thousands of distinct CDR3 sequences, with less than 25% occurring only once. The same data also went into a second study, on T cells of mothers and their children.

Sequences were obtained from blood. The receptor set was obtained from a boy aged 5 to 17 in good health.

This clonotype occurred a few times. This chain links TRBV6-5 with TRBJ2-5; D might be TRBD1 or TRBD2, each matching 5 bases. Trimming took off 4 bases at V and 4 bases at J, with 13 bases between the two ends. The length of the CDR3 is 14 residues. Germline V gene sequence: CDR1 MNHEY, CDR2 SVGAGI. Here the CDR3 reads CASSWTGARETQYF. The CDR3 nucleotides read TGTGCCAGCAGTTGGACTGGGGCCCGAGAGACCCAGTACTTC.

As DNA, the CDR3 is TGTGCCAGCTCAAGGAGGACTGAAGCTTTCTTT. This encodes CASSRRTEAFF. This sequence joins TRBV5-5 and TRBJ1-1; no clear D. Germline loops: CDR1 SGHKS, CDR2 YYEKEE (reference sequence). V lost 7 bases to trimming and J lost 5 bases, with 9 bases between them. There are 11 residues in the CDR3.

This clonotype was picked up a small number of times. The chain couples TRBV28 to TRBJ2-5, with 7 positions matching TRBD1. V lost 5 bases and J lost 4; bases outside the gene matches: 10. CDR3 length equals 15 residues. CDR1 and CDR2 from the germline V gene are MDHEN and SYDVKM. The CDR3 loop is CASSNRDSLGETQYF. The DNA for the CDR3 is TGTGCCAGCAGTAACCGGGACAGCCTTGGAGAGACCCAGTACTTC.

The chain is built from TRBV25-1 and TRBJ2-2, with D uncertain. V lost 2 bases and J 8 bases, leaving 12 bases between the germline ends. Germline V CDR1 and CDR2: MGHDK, SYGVNS. The CDR3 consists of 14 residues. The chain's CDR3 is CASSETPPTGELFF. In DNA, the CDR3 is TGTGCCAGCAGTGAAACGCCCCCCACTGGGGAGCTGTTTTTT.

This clonotype was counted only a few times. CDR3 protein: CSARNAGQSFQETQYF. CDR3 bases: TGCAGTGCCCGTAATGCGGGACAGAGCTTTCAAGAGACCCAGTACTTC. The chain is built from TRBV20-1 and TRBJ2-5; D is possibly TRBD1 (7 bases). Germline V gives CDR1 DFQATT, CDR2 SNEGSKA (reference sequence). CDR3 length: 16 residues. Deletions cut 6 bases from V and 2 bases from J, with 22 bases between.

This clonotype turned up a few times. The CDR3 loop reads CASSVAIAGGLGQFF. DNA of the CDR3: TGTGCCAGCAGCGTAGCTATAGCGGGGGGGCTGGGGCAGTTCTTC. The chain has TRBV9 and TRBJ2-5, with 11 bases fitting TRBD2. With the DNA end fitting TRBJ2-1 better, the J assignment may be wrong. This CDR3 contains 15 residues. CDR1 is SGDLS and CDR2 is YYNGEE in the germline V gene.

CDR3 amino acids: CASSYSPGQGTQPQHF. CDR3 in DNA: TGTGCCAGCAGTTACTCGCCGGGACAGGGGACTCAGCCCCAGCATTTT. The gene calls are TRBV6-7 and TRBJ1-5, with 10 bases aligning to TRBD1. Being an ORF, TRBV6-7 has a function that is uncertain. The CDR3 extends over 16 amino acids. Trimming removed 0 bases from V and 6 bases from J; junction bases left unmatched: 5.

This clonotype was detected many times. This CDR3 is CASSTGLSGANVLTF. CDR3 nucleotides: TGTGCCAGCTCGACAGGGCTCTCTGGGGCCAACGTCCTGACTTTC. The chain combines TRBV2 with TRBJ2-6; TRBD1 matches 7 bases. The germline CDR1 and CDR2 sequences are SNHLY and FYNNEI. The CDR3 totals 15 residues. V was clipped by 8 bases and J by 0 bases; unmatched bases: 4.

This clonotype was detected ten times or more. The chain links TRBV12-3 or TRBV12-4 to TRBJ2-7, with TRBD1 matching over 10 bases. The trim removed 5 bases at V and 5 bases at J, leaving 3 bases unmatched. The length of the CDR3 is 13 residues. The CDR3 here is CASSPGTGDEQYF. CDR3 nucleotides: TGTGCCAGCAGTCCCGGGACAGGGGACGAGCAGTACTTC.

This clonotype was seen only a few times. This chain connects TRBV20-1 to TRBJ2-2; 8 positions match TRBD2. CDR1 and CDR2 from the germline V gene are DFQATT and SNEGSKA (reference sequence). This CDR3 comprises 17 residues. Trimming removed 5 bases from V and 3 bases from J; junction bases left unmatched: 14. The CDR3 region is CSAPRLRGAEDTGELFF. The CDR3 DNA reads as TGCAGTGCTCCCCGTTTGCGGGGGGCCGAGGACACCGGGGAGCTGTTTTTT.

The sample holds a few counts of this clonotype. The chain is built from TRBV27 and TRBJ2-1; 9 bases map to TRBD1. Trimming cost V 2 bases and J 8 bases; bases outside gene matches: 7. From germline, CDR1 is MNHEY and CDR2 SMNVEV (reference sequence). CDR3 size: 15 residues. CDR3 DNA sequence: TGTGCCAGCAGTTTAGCCAACACAGGGGGCGATGAGCAGTTCTTC. This gives the protein CASSLANTGGDEQFF.

This clonotype was found a few times. The J gene is TRBJ2-7, the V gene TRBV5-1; 8 bases line up with TRBD2. Germline CDR1 is SGHRS and CDR2 is YFSETQ. The CDR3 is 15 residues long. V shed 0 bases and J 6 bases; nucleotides not matched to a gene: 8. CDR3 amino acids: CASSLELASGREQYF. The CDR3, as DNA: TGCGCCAGCAGCTTGGAACTGGCTAGCGGGCGCGAGCAGTACTTC.

This clonotype was detected only a few times. The V and J genes are TRBV9 and TRBJ2-3; D perhaps matches TRBD2 (6 bases). V shed 4 bases and J shed 0 bases, with 15 bases lying between them. CDR1 and CDR2 from the germline V gene are SGDLS and YYNGEE. This CDR3 has 16 residues. CDR3 nucleotides: TGTGCCAGCAGCCTTAGCGGTTCCACTAGCACAGATACGCAGTATTTT. Its translation is CASSLSGSTSTDTQYF.

The genes are TRBV15 and TRBJ1-3; the D is unclear. Trimming shortened V by 2 bases and J by 4 bases, and 12 bases separated the two germline ends. Germline V lookup: CDR1 LNHNV, CDR2 YYDKDF (reference sequence). The CDR3 totals 15 residues. CDR3 sequence: CATSRRNEDGNTIYF. In nucleotides, the CDR3 is TGTGCCACCAGCAGACGGAATGAAGACGGAAACACCATATATTTT.

The chain has TRBV20-1 and TRBJ2-5; no definite D call. The assigned J gene may be wrong: the sequence end matches TRBJ2-1 better. CDR1 and CDR2 (germline): DFQATT, SNEGSKA (reference sequence). This CDR3 is built from 14 residues. In DNA form, the CDR3 reads TGCAGTGCTAGACAACGTGGGCTGTACAATGAGCAGTTCTTC. Encoded protein: CSARQRGLYNEQFF.

This clonotype was seen more than once but under ten times. This rearrangement joins TRBV5-6 to TRBJ1-5; no reliable D call. The CDR3 has 17 amino acids. V lost 0 bases and J 0 bases, leaving 13 bases between the germline ends. CDR1 is SGHDT, CDR2 YYEEEE, per germline. The CDR3 here is CASSLGSARFSNQPQHF. The CDR3 coding sequence is TGTGCCAGCAGCTTGGGTTCAGCGCGCTTTAGCAATCAGCCCCAGCATTTT. The variable domain in full, completed from reference TRBV5-6 and TRBJ1-5, reads DAGVTQSPTHLIKTRGQQVTLRCSPKSGHDTVSWYQQALGQGPQFIFQYYEEEERQRGNFPDRFSGHQFPNYSSELNVNALLLGDSALYLCASSLGSARFSNQPQHFGDGTRLSIL.

This clonotype was found a few times. The chain joins TRBV28 to TRBJ1-2, with D maybe TRBD1 (5 bases). The germline V gene encodes CDR1 MDHEN and CDR2 SYDVKM. V gave up 5 bases and J gave up 0 bases, with 13 bases separating them. This CDR3 is 15 amino acids long. Written as DNA, the CDR3 is TGTGCCAGCAGTCGGGGGACGGAAGCTAACTATGGCTACACCTTC. This translates into CASSRGTEANYGYTF.

V is TRBV6-1 and J is TRBJ2-7, with D possibly matching TRBD1 (6 bases). Germline CDR1 and CDR2: MNHNS and SASEGT. V was shortened by 2 bases and J by 2 bases, with 13 bases between the two germline ends. The CDR3 runs to 15 residues. The DNA of the CDR3 is TGTGCCAGCAGTGAATGGGACACTCCCGCCTACGAGCAGTACTTC. Its protein is CASSEWDTPAYEQYF.

This clonotype has a count of ten or more. The V call is TRBV7-9, the J call TRBJ1-1; no clear D. Between the trimmed V and J ends, which lost 0 bases and 1 base, there was a span of 3 bases. In germline, CDR1 is SEHNR, CDR2 FQNEAQ (reference sequence). There are 13 residues in the CDR3. The CDR3 reads CASSLAANTEAFF. In DNA form, the CDR3 reads TGTGCCAGCAGCTTAGCAGCGAACACTGAAGCTTTCTTT.

The genes are TRBV5-1 and TRBJ1-1, with D possibly TRBD1 on 5 matching bases. The CDR3 spans 16 residues. The V and J ends lost 4 bases and 4 bases respectively, with 20 bases between them. Germline CDR1 SGHRS, CDR2 YFSETQ. CDR3 sequence reads: CASSPAGEQMFTEAFF. In DNA, the CDR3 is TGCGCCAGCAGCCCAGCGGGGGAACAGATGTTCACTGAAGCTTTCTTT.

The chain's CDR3 is CASSLRSDGYEQYF. The CDR3 DNA reads TGTGCCAGCAGTTTACGTAGCGATGGTTACGAGCAGTACTTC. The V gene is TRBV27, the J gene TRBJ2-5; D might be TRBD2 (5 bases). The DNA end favors TRBJ2-7, so the J call may be wrong. The CDR3 is 14 residues long. The germline gives CDR1 MNHEY, CDR2 SMNVEV (reference sequence).

This clonotype came up a few times. The chain uses TRBV5-4 and TRBJ2-5, with no clear D. The J call may be incorrect, as the DNA end agrees better with TRBJ2-7. Germline assignment: CDR1 SGHNT and CDR2 YYREEE (reference sequence). The CDR3 loop spans 14 amino acids. CDR3 in amino acids: CASSLNPESYEQYF. The CDR3 DNA is TGTGCCAGCAGCTTGAATCCGGAATCCTACGAGCAGTACTTC.

V is TRBV27 and J is TRBJ1-1, with 9 bases fitting TRBD1. The junction had 5 bases not matched to a gene; V was cut back by 5 bases and J by 4 bases. CDR3 length: 14 residues. CDR1 and CDR2 from the germline V gene are MNHEY and SMNVEV (reference sequence). DNA for the CDR3: TGTGCCAGCAGTCCGGGACAGGGTAGCACTGAAGCTTTCTTT. The encoded protein is CASSPGQGSTEAFF.

This clonotype was counted between two and nine times. The chain combines TRBV27 with TRBJ2-5, with TRBD1 as a possible D gene (6 bases). This CDR3 region has 13 residues. Trimming shortened V by 8 bases and J by 1 base, and 11 bases separated the two germline ends. CDR1 and CDR2 (germline): MNHEY, SMNVEV (reference sequence). The CDR3 region is CASGDRIQETQYF. The CDR3 DNA sequence: TGTGCCAGCGGCGACAGGATCCAAGAGACCCAGTACTTC.

Many counts were recorded for this clonotype. The chain employs TRBV27 and TRBJ2-1, with D maybe TRBD2 (6 bases). CDR3 length equals 16 residues. V was pared by 2 bases and J by 1 base, with 12 bases between. Germline V CDR1 and CDR2: MNHEY, SMNVEV (reference sequence). CDR3 nucleotides: TGTGCCAGCAGTTTACAGGCGGGGATATCCTACAATGAGCAGTTCTTC. This sequence encodes CASSLQAGISYNEQFF.

A few counts support this clonotype. This chain links TRBV5-4 with TRBJ1-1; weak D call: TRBD1 (6 bases). The CDR3 contains 15 residues. Germline V gene sequence: CDR1 SGHNT, CDR2 YYREEE (reference sequence). V was pared by 4 bases and J by 1 base, with 14 bases between. The CDR3 loop reads CASSTIRGQNTEAFF. CDR3 coding DNA: TGTGCCAGCAGCACCATCAGGGGTCAGAACACTGAAGCTTTCTTT.

This clonotype was found a few times. The J gene is TRBJ1-2, the V gene TRBV12-3 or TRBV12-4; TRBD1 matches 12 bases. Germline trimming cut 6 bases from V and 6 bases from J; bases unmatched to any gene: 5. There are 14 residues in the CDR3. CDR3 residues: CASRPGQGADGYTF. As DNA, the CDR3 is TGTGCCAGCAGGCCGGGACAGGGGGCAGATGGCTACACCTTC.

This clonotype came up many times. The chain employs TRBV7-2 and TRBJ2-4; 14 nucleotides line up with TRBD2. Germline V gene data show CDR1 as SGHTA and CDR2 as FQGNSA. There are 18 residues in the CDR3. With 5 bases clipped from V and 4 bases from J, the junction kept 10 bases outside the gene matches. Here the CDR3 DNA reads TGTGCCAGCAGCGCCCTGGGACTAGCGGGGGCCCTTAAAAACATTCAGTACTTC. This sequence encodes CASSALGLAGALKNIQYF.